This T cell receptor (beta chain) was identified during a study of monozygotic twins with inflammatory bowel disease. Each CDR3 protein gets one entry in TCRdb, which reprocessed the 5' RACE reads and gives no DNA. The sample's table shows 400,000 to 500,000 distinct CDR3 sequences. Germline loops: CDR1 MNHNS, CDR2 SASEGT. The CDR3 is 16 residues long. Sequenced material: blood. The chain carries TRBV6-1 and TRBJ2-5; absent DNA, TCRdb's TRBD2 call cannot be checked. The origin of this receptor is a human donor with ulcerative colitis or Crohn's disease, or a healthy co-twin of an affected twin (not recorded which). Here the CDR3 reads CASSPGLAGGQETQYF.